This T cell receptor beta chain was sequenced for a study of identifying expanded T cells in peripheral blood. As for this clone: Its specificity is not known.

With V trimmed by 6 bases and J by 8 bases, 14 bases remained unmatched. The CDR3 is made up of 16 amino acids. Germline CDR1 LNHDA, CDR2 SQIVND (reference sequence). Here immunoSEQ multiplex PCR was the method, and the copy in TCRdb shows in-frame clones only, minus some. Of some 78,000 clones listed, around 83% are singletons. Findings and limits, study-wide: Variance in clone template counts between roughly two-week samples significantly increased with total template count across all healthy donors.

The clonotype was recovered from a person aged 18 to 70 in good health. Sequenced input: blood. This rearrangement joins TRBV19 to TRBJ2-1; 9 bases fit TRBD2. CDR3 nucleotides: TGTGCCAGTAGCGTCGTTCCGGGACTAGCAACCTATGAGCAGTTCTTC. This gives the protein CASSVVPGLATYEQFF.